This passage covers 23 T cell receptor beta chains from one sample sequenced in a study of spatial heterogeneity in lung cancer (dated by TCRdb to between 2019 and 2020). The library was obtained by 5' RACE. TCRdb records NextSeq 500 as the sequencer. Starting from the raw public reads, TCRdb applied fastp trimming at Q25, assembled clones with MiXCR and retained in-frame beta chains. A single entry per CDR3 protein holds the most common genes and DNA from its merged rows. The sample table lists about 23,000 distinct CDR3 sequences, less than 3.5% of them with a count of one. The ten biggest clones cover 29% of the sample. The intended sense of this specimen's time point label: sample taken at primary tumor resection. Without any cell sorting, TCR sequencing was performed on whole RNA extracted either from tumor and nontumor lung tissue or from cryopreserved PBMC samples. The source material was PBMCs, sampled at surgery. These receptors were collected from a female donor with early-stage non-small cell lung cancer.

This clonotype appeared many times. The chain is built from TRBV12-5 and TRBJ1-5; D remains ambiguous. The CDR3 has 15 residues. The germline gives CDR1 LGHNT, CDR2 FRNRAP. Trimming took 6 bases from V and 0 from J, leaving 12 bases between them. The CDR3 region is CASGLRGHSNQPQHF. CDR3 DNA sequence: TGTGCTAGTGGCCTCCGGGGTCATAGCAATCAGCCCCAGCATTTT.

There are many counts of this clonotype. V and J are TRBV28 and TRBJ2-7, with 7 bases fitting TRBD2. Germline values: CDR1 MDHEN, CDR2 SYDVKM. J gave up 2 bases and V 2 bases, and 15 bases lay outside the gene matches. The CDR3 is 18 residues long. CDR3 DNA sequence: TGTGCCAGCAGTTTACCCCCAACTAGCGTCTTACCTACCTACGAGCAGTACTTC. Its protein is CASSLPPTSVLPTYEQYF.

This clonotype was seen ten or more times. This sequence joins TRBV7-2 and TRBJ2-1; possibly TRBD2 for D (5 bases). Looked up from germline, CDR1 is SGHTA and CDR2 is FQGNSA. Trimming took off 5 bases at V and 0 bases at J, with 14 bases between the two ends. The CDR3 is 16 amino acids. The CDR3 bases are TGTGCCAGCAGCGGAGGACTCCTGAGCTCCTACAATGAGCAGTTCTTC. It encodes CASSGGLLSSYNEQFF.

This clonotype was counted at least ten times. The chain combines TRBV7-9 with TRBJ2-3, with 8 bases matching TRBD2. Germline CDR1 and CDR2: SEHNR and FQNEAQ (reference sequence). This CDR3 region has 17 residues. V gave up 4 bases and J gave up 3 bases; unmatched junction bases: 12. CDR3 bases: TGTGCCAGCAGCTCTCCGACTAGCGTCGCGAGGACAGATACGCAGTATTTT. The encoded protein is CASSSPTSVARTDTQYF.

Ten or more counts support this clonotype. J is TRBJ2-5 and V is TRBV5-1; no clear D. With 0 bases removed from V and 5 bases from J, the gap between germline ends came to 11 bases. CDR1 and CDR2 from the germline V gene are SGHRS and YFSETQ. The CDR3 runs to 14 residues. The CDR3 nucleotides read TGCGCCAGCAGCTTGGGCCGGGCCTCTGAGACCCAGTACTTC. It encodes CASSLGRASETQYF.

This clonotype was detected ten times or more. The CDR3 nucleotides read TGTGCCAGCAGTTCCCTCCCGGATGGCGGGCGAAACCAAGAGACCCAGTACTTC. This sequence encodes CASSSLPDGGRNQETQYF. The chain employs TRBV6-6 and TRBJ2-5, with a possible D match to TRBD2 (5 bases). The ends were cut back, 4 bases at V and 0 bases at J, with 21 bases in the middle. The CDR3 spans 18 residues. The germline V gene has CDR1 MNHNY and CDR2 SVGAGI (reference sequence).

This clonotype was counted at least ten times. V usage is TRBV30 and J usage is TRBJ2-1; 10 bases are a match to TRBD2. The CDR3 contains 14 residues. CDR1 is GTSNPN and CDR2 is SVGIG in the germline V gene (reference sequence). The J segment lost 8 bases and the V segment lost 3 bases, leaving 7 bases of the junction unmatched. The CDR3 here is CAWSLAGVEDEQFF. CDR3 DNA: TGTGCCTGGAGCCTAGCGGGAGTGGAAGATGAGCAGTTCTTC.

The sample holds many counts of this clonotype. V is TRBV10-3 and J is TRBJ1-5; D ambiguous. Deletions cut 0 bases from V and 4 bases from J, with 10 bases between. Germline CDR1 reads ENHRY; CDR2 reads SYGVKD. This CDR3 comprises 15 residues. The CDR3 DNA sequence: TGTGCCATCAGTGAGTCACGGCCGGCTAATCAGCCCCAGCATTTT. As protein: CAISESRPANQPQHF.

This clonotype was counted ten times or more. The V call is TRBV29-1, the J call TRBJ1-2; 7 bases are a match to TRBD1. The trim removed 3 bases at V and 7 bases at J, leaving 8 bases unmatched. Germline CDR1 SQVTM, CDR2 ANQGSEA. This CDR3 region has 13 residues. The CDR3 protein is CSVEVRGLRGYTF. The CDR3 coding sequence is TGCAGCGTTGAGGTCAGGGGGTTGCGTGGCTACACCTTC.

This clonotype was seen repeatedly, ten times or more. The chain combines TRBV20-1 with TRBJ2-1; 11 nucleotides agree with TRBD2. V lost 4 bases, J lost 2 bases, and 4 bases stayed unmatched. This CDR3 spans 15 amino acids. Germline loops: CDR1 DFQATT, CDR2 SNEGSKA (reference sequence). CDR3 DNA sequence: TGCAGTGCTAATCGACTAGCGGGGACCTACAATGAGCAGTTCTTC. It specifies CSANRLAGTYNEQFF.

The rearrangement links TRBV6-2 or TRBV6-3 to TRBJ1-6; possibly TRBD1 for D (6 bases). The CDR3 extends over 14 amino acids. Trimming left V 2 bases short and J 7 bases short, with 9 bases between. The germline V gene encodes CDR1 MNHEY and CDR2 SVGEGT. Here the CDR3 DNA reads TGTGCCAGCAGTTACGGGGGGCAGAATTCACCCCTCCACTTT. Its translation is CASSYGGQNSPLHF.

This clonotype has at least ten counts. The V and J genes are TRBV28 and TRBJ1-3; D not certain. This CDR3 contains 15 residues. Trimming took 2 bases from V and 2 from J, leaving 10 bases between them. Germline V lookup: CDR1 MDHEN, CDR2 SYDVKM. CDR3: CASSLGHPPGNTIYF. In DNA, the CDR3 is TGTGCCAGCAGTTTAGGGCACCCACCTGGAAACACCATATATTTT.

This clonotype was counted many times. This chain links TRBV5-1 with TRBJ2-3, with TRBD2 as a possible D gene (6 bases). CDR1 is SGHRS, CDR2 YFSETQ, per germline. The CDR3 consists of 15 residues. V dropped 3 bases and J dropped 4 bases, with 15 bases sitting between them. CDR3: CASSSPERVPDTQYF. DNA for the CDR3: TGCGCCAGCAGCTCGCCCGAGCGGGTTCCAGATACGCAGTATTTT.

This clonotype has ten or more counts. This chain links TRBV28 with TRBJ2-1, with 8 bases lining up with TRBD2. The V and J ends lost 3 bases and 7 bases, in that order; junction bases with no gene match: 8. This CDR3 has 15 residues. Germline CDR1 is MDHEN and CDR2 is SYDVKM. CDR3 nucleotide sequence: TGTGCCAGCAGTTTTGACGGGAGGGCCCAGAATGAGCAGTTCTTC. Translated: CASSFDGRAQNEQFF.

This clonotype was detected ten times or more. This chain joins TRBV10-2 and TRBJ1-1; D not certain. The CDR3 contains 16 residues. Germline assignment: CDR1 WSHSY and CDR2 SAAADI. Deletions cut 7 bases from V and 4 bases from J, with 22 bases between. CDR3: CASTKSGERGSTEAFF. In DNA form, the CDR3 reads TGCGCCAGCACCAAGAGTGGGGAGCGCGGGTCCACTGAAGCTTTCTTT.

At least ten counts were recorded for this clonotype. The CDR3 DNA is TGTGCCAGCAGTTACCCCCCTAGCATGACGAACACTGAAGCTTTCTTT. Encoded protein: CASSYPPSMTNTEAFF. The genes are TRBV6-6 and TRBJ1-1; D unclear. CDR3 size: 16 residues. V was trimmed by 2 bases and J by 1 base, leaving 14 bases between them. Germline V gives CDR1 MNHNY, CDR2 SVGAGI (reference sequence).

This clonotype was detected ten times or more. This chain links TRBV5-4 with TRBJ1-4; 7 nucleotides line up with TRBD1. The CDR3 extends over 14 amino acids. Losses at the gene ends were 2 bases for V and 8 bases for J; bases not matched to a gene: 6. Germline V gives CDR1 SGHNT, CDR2 YYREEE (reference sequence). The CDR3 bases are TGTGCCAGCAGCTTACAGGGGACCTCGGAAAAACTGTTTTTT. Amino acids: CASSLQGTSEKLFF.

This clonotype was recorded at least ten times. V gene TRBV18 combines with J gene TRBJ2-5; D might be TRBD1 (7 bases). Trimming stripped 2 bases from V and 5 bases from J, with 15 bases between. The CDR3 runs 15 residues. Looked up from germline, CDR1 is KGHSH and CDR2 is LQKENI. The CDR3: CASSPIRTGGETQYF. CDR3 coding DNA: TGTGCCAGCTCACCAATCAGGACAGGAGGGGAGACCCAGTACTTC.

The chain combines TRBV4-1 with TRBJ2-1; D remains unclear. The ends were cut back, 4 bases at V and 3 bases at J, with 19 bases in the middle. The CDR3 has 17 amino acids. Germline loops: CDR1 MGHRA, CDR2 YSYEKL. CDR3 protein: CASSLRGTALNYNEQFF. Here the CDR3 DNA reads TGCGCCAGCAGCCTAAGAGGAACAGCGCTAAACTACAATGAGCAGTTCTTC.

This clonotype was picked up many times. The chain links TRBV7-7 to TRBJ2-5; maybe TRBD2 (6 bases). The CDR3 extends over 13 amino acids. Trimming took off 5 bases at V and 5 bases at J, with 12 bases between the two ends. The germline V gene encodes CDR1 SSHAT and CDR2 FNYEAQ (reference sequence). The CDR3 region is CASSHRREETQYF. CDR3 DNA: TGTGCCAGCAGCCATCGACGGGAGGAGACCCAGTACTTC.

This clonotype was observed at least ten times. The chain joins TRBV29-1 to TRBJ2-1; TRBD1 matches at 9 bases. The length of the CDR3 is 12 residues. The germline V gene encodes CDR1 SQVTM and CDR2 ANQGSEA. Germline trimming cut 3 bases from V and 8 bases from J; bases unmatched to any gene: 2. The CDR3 DNA is TGCAGCGTTGACGACAGGGGGGATGAGCAGTTCTTC. Translated, it gives CSVDDRGDEQFF.

This clonotype was counted ten times or more. The V and J genes are TRBV15 and TRBJ2-1; 9 nucleotides agree with TRBD2. This CDR3 region has 14 residues. V trimming: 7 bases; J trimming: 7 bases; junction bases outside the gene matches: 8. CDR1 and CDR2 (germline): LNHNV, YYDKDF (reference sequence). CDR3 in DNA: TGTGCCACCAAGGGCGGGAGGGCCTCTAATGAGCAGTTCTTC. Its protein is CATKGGRASNEQFF.

This clonotype was seen repeatedly, ten times or more. The chain combines TRBV7-2 with TRBJ1-2, with 10 bases that match TRBD1. V shed 5 bases and J 4 bases; nucleotides not matched to a gene: 4. Looked up from germline, CDR1 is SGHTA and CDR2 is FQGNSA. This CDR3 is 14 amino acids long. In nucleotides, the CDR3 is TGTGCCAGCAGCGGGGACAGGGGAGGCTATGGCTACACCTTC. Translating it yields CASSGDRGGYGYTF.